This T cell receptor (beta chain) was documented in a study of blood T cells in healthy people across ages. Alongside a J-beta primer mix, a sample-barcoded 5' primer served in a second PCR lasting roughly 7 to 11 cycles. One entry per CDR3 protein, called by TCRdb with MiXCR from the 5' RACE reads. The sample carries around 800,000 distinct CDR3 sequences, 20% to 30% recorded once. Every participating donor contributed 8.5 to 10 milliliters of peripheral blood through a draw. This clonotype was seen more than once but under ten times. Germline CDR1 reads SGHRS; CDR2 reads YFSETQ. The CDR3 spans 17 residues. V lost 0 bases to trimming and J lost 4 bases, with 17 bases between them. The same sample was also used in a study of T cells of mothers and their children.

The rearrangement uses TRBV5-1 and TRBJ2-1; D is undetermined. The TCR sequence derives from a boy between 5 and 17 years old in good health. Sequencing input: blood. CDR3 protein: CASSLANSQTSYNEQFF. The CDR3 DNA reads as TGCGCCAGCAGCTTGGCTAACAGCCAGACCTCTTACAATGAGCAGTTCTTC.